This T cell receptor (beta chain) was profiled in a study of immune cell composition in non-small cell lung cancer (dated by TCRdb to 2016 to 2017). For the study in its entirety: Histologic subtype, mainly lung adenocarcinoma or squamous cell carcinoma, was assigned on the basis of H&E together with p63, CK5, Napsin A and TTF-1 immunohistochemistry. Adaptive Biotechnologies TCR-beta sequencing was carried out on 34 to 35 paired NSCLC tumour and non-adjacent lung specimens, as well as on approximately 25 tumour-only specimens. A handful of tumour specimens that had TCR-beta data belonged to rare histological subtypes and were left out of the subtype comparisons. Supplementary cohort #1, approximately 9 lung adenocarcinoma cases, had paired tumour/lung TCR-beta sequencing and TIL populations generated to assess tumour reactivity.

With respect to this clone: Its cognate antigen has yet to be identified. No much larger clone is present one base from it, and per-base qualities are unavailable.

Genomic DNA was isolated with the QIAamp DNA kit from frozen aliquots of single-cell suspensions that had not been sorted. Surgically resected non-small cell lung cancer tissue was used for the tumour samples. Tissues arrived within 2 hours of resection and were immediately processed into single-cell suspensions. Tissue was mechanically dissociated and enzymatically digested with DNase I, collagenase I and hyaluronidase for around 27 minutes at 37 °C, then filtered and RBC-lysed. What the study reported, not specific to this receptor: Across 9 to 10 adenocarcinoma cases, TIL tumour reactivity correlated strongly with maximal tumour-associated clone frequency but not with overall clonality. The reactivity cohort included only approximately 11 cases, and whether tumour-reactive clones share sequences with the dominant in vivo tumour-associated clones was not shown. Nearly half of NSCLC cases had tumour-associated clones >0.5%, found in 33% of adenocarcinomas compared with around 75% of squamous carcinomas. Lung squamous cell carcinoma tumours had significantly higher Top 10 clone scores and productive clonality than lung adenocarcinoma tumours. No significant correlation was found between smoking pack-years and tumour TCR-beta clonality.

TCR-beta CDR3 regions were amplified from genomic DNA by a two-step multiplex PCR, with the second step adding Illumina-compatible adaptors. As a commercial immunoSEQ service, TCR-beta immunosequencing was carried out on an Illumina platform. The paper's processing steps were these. Repertoires were summarised as Top 10 Clones, the percentage of T-cell templates from the ten most frequent sequences, and productive clonality. Values for productive clonality spanned 0 to 1, where a value of 1 indicated a monoclonal population. Tumour-associated clones, identified using log10 scatter plots, were defined as sequences that made up at least 0.1% of tumour T-cell templates and were not found in the matched non-adjacent lung. Two-group comparisons used Student's t-tests, stages used ANOVA, and relationships used linear regression, analysed in GraphPad Prism7 and R. Drawn from immuneACCESS, this table holds only the in-frame rearrangements with V and J called that TCRdb kept. Clones are partly lost; checked studies trace under half to an unresolved V gene and leave the rest unexplained. V and J calls and clone size follow that table, whereas D and trimming were derived from the DNA. In all, the sample holds around 5,000 clones, and more than 75% of those were seen once. The top ten constitute 16% of the sample.

The junction shows trimming of 6 bases on V and 3 bases on J, and the gene matches do not reach 10 bases of it. From the cysteine up to the phenylalanine, the CDR3 has a length of 15 residues. Only the CDR3 part of the read is kept: 45 bases, read in frame from the first base. The germline V gene provides CDR1 KGHSH and CDR2 LQKENI. Rearrangement joined TRBV18 to TRBJ2-7; a stretch of 8 junction bases matches TRBD1. Sequences were obtained from lung tumor tissue. The origin of this receptor is a human donor with non-small cell lung cancer. The CDR3 reads CASSPGAGGIYEQYF. The sequence in DNA is TGTGCCAGCTCCCCTGGGGCAGGGGGCATCTACGAGCAGTACTTC. The full variable domain, with segments outside the CDR3 supplied by the reference TRBV18 and TRBJ2-7 proteins, appears as NAGVMQNPRHLVRRRGQEARLRCSPMKGHSHVYWYRQLPEEGLKFMVYLQKENIIDESGMPKERFSAEFPKEGPSILRIQQVVRGDSAAYFCASSPGAGGIYEQYFGPGTRLTVT.